The 6 T cell receptor beta chains reported below all come from one sample, sequenced in a study of siplizumab effects on memory and regulatory T cells. Assay: immunoSEQ multiplex PCR; the TCRdb copy retains only in-frame clones and omits some. Found here are more than 85,000 clones, roughly 91% of them singletons; the top ten hold approximately 0.32%. The sequencing input was CD4+ T cells sorted from blood. The receptors were gathered from a human donor in good health.

V and J are TRBV5-1 and TRBJ2-5; TRBD2 agrees at 10 bases. This CDR3 region has 15 residues. V shed 1 base, J shed 6 bases, and the junction held 6 bases outside the gene matches. CDR1 is SGHRS, CDR2 YFSETQ, per germline. CDR3 DNA sequence: TGCGCCAGCAGCTTGTCGGCTAGCGGGAGCAAGACCCAGTACTTC. Protein sequence: CASSLSASGSKTQYF.

Concerning this clone: The sample contains more than one DNA sequence encoding this CDR3. This chain uses TRBV20-1 with TRBJ1-1, with no clear D. In germline, CDR1 is DFQATT, CDR2 SNEGSKA (reference sequence). The CDR3 runs to 11 residues. V gave up 1 base and J gave up 1 base, with 1 base separating them. The CDR3, as DNA: TGCAGTGCTAGAGCGAACACTGAAGCTTTCTTT. It translates to CSARANTEAFF.

This clone was counted once. CDR3 in DNA: TGTGCCAGCAGCTTGGACAACAGGGGCACTAATGAAAAACTGTTTTTT. Translating gives CASSLDNRGTNEKLFF. The chain joins TRBV7-9 to TRBJ1-4, with 7 bases lining up with TRBD1. The CDR3 loop spans 16 amino acids. The junction had 6 bases not matched to a gene; V was cut back by 3 bases and J by 2 bases. The germline CDR1 and CDR2 sequences are SEHNR and FQNEAQ (reference sequence).

The J gene is TRBJ1-4, the V gene TRBV6-1; possible D gene TRBD1, 5 bases. Trimming left V 2 bases short and J 4 bases short, with 11 bases between. Germline lookup yields CDR1 MNHNS and CDR2 SASEGT. The CDR3 covers 15 residues. This CDR3 is CASSEPGTGNEKLFF. Here the CDR3 DNA reads TGTGCCAGCAGTGAACCCGGGACGGGTAATGAAAAACTGTTTTTT.

The rearrangement links TRBV29-1 to TRBJ1-5, with D maybe TRBD1 (5 bases). V lost 0 bases and J 3 bases, leaving 9 bases between the germline ends. The CDR3 contains 14 residues. Germline V lookup: CDR1 SQVTM, CDR2 ANQGSEA. In DNA, the CDR3 is TGCAGCGTTGAAGAGGGGACGAACAATCAGCCCCAGCATTTT. Encoded protein: CSVEEGTNNQPQHF. Filled out from reference TRBV29-1 and TRBJ1-5, the complete variable domain reads SAVISQKPSRDICQRGTSLTIQCQVDSQVTMMFWYRQQPGQSLTLIATANQGSEATYESGFVIDKFPISRPNLTFSTLTVSNMSPEDSSIYLCSVEEGTNNQPQHFGDGTRLSIL.

This chain uses TRBV9 with TRBJ2-7; D unclear. V lost 1 base, J lost 2 bases, and 7 bases lay in between. CDR1 is SGDLS, CDR2 YYNGEE, per germline. This CDR3 contains 13 residues. The CDR3 DNA reads as TGTGCCAGCAGCGTAAATCCGGCCTACGAGCAGTACTTC. Amino acid sequence: CASSVNPAYEQYF.